Below, 16 T cell receptor beta chains from the same sample are listed, as sequenced in a study of response to subunit inactivated influenza vaccine. TCRdb recomputed calls from the RT-PCR reads with MiXCR, one row per CDR3 protein. The sample holds some 800,000 distinct CDR3 sequences, roughly 20% seen once. The sample was PBMCs from blood, taken more than 4 days after vaccination. The receptors were gathered from a man in his fifties or sixties who received an inactivated influenza vaccine.

This clonotype was detected only a few times. One end of the junction fails to match germline, which may point to a read error. This chain joins TRBV4-2 and TRBJ2-2, with D uncertain. The germline CDR1 and CDR2 sequences are LGHNA and YNFKEQ. This CDR3 spans 15 amino acids. CDR3 loop: CASSQDRSYTGELFF. The CDR3 DNA follows: TGTGCCAGCAGCCAAGATCGGTCATACACTGGGGAGCTGTTTTTT.

V and J are TRBV4-3 and TRBJ2-2; 7 nucleotides match TRBD2. J gave up 0 bases and V 3 bases, and 7 bases lay outside the gene matches. Germline V gives CDR1 LGHNA, CDR2 YSLEER. The CDR3 is 17 residues long. CDR3 nucleotide sequence: TGCGCCAGCAGCCATCCCGGACGGGGGGCGAACACCGGGGAGCTGTTTTTT. Protein product: CASSHPGRGANTGELFF.

This clonotype was recorded a few times. This chain connects TRBV5-1 to TRBJ1-1; the D gene is possibly TRBD1 (5 bases). Germline assignment: CDR1 SGHRS and CDR2 YFSETQ. V was shortened by 5 bases and J by 3 bases, with 11 bases between the two germline ends. The CDR3 has 13 amino acids. In DNA, the CDR3 is TGCGCCAGCAGGGGCGAGGGGTACACTGAAGCTTTCTTT. Residues: CASRGEGYTEAFF.

This rearrangement joins TRBV5-1 to TRBJ2-1; either TRBD1 or TRBD2 may fit D (6 bases each). With 0 bases removed from V and 9 bases from J, the gap between germline ends came to 13 bases. The CDR3 is made up of 14 amino acids. Germline assignment: CDR1 SGHRS and CDR2 YFSETQ. CDR3 sequence reads: CASSLVAGEAEQFF. CDR3 coding DNA: TGCGCCAGCAGCTTGGTGGCAGGGGAGGCTGAGCAGTTCTTC.

This chain joins TRBV6-2 or TRBV6-3 and TRBJ2-5; 8 bases fit TRBD2. The CDR3 runs to 15 residues. The V segment lost 6 bases and the J segment 6 bases; nucleotides outside the gene matches: 12. Germline loops: CDR1 MNHEY, CDR2 SVGEGT. The CDR3 DNA is TGTGCCAGCAGACGACCCGGGACTAGAGGAAAGACCCAGTACTTC. Encoded protein: CASRRPGTRGKTQYF.

The rearrangement joins TRBV7-2 to TRBJ2-3; D not resolved. CDR3 length equals 15 residues. V was cut by 7 bases and J by 3 bases, with 17 bases left in between. Germline CDR1 SGHTA, CDR2 FQGNSA. The CDR3 region has the DNA TGTGCCAGCACCCCTTTTCCCCAAGCAACAGATACGCAGTATTTT. It is translated as CASTPFPQATDTQYF.

The chain uses TRBV28 and TRBJ2-1, with 14 nucleotides matching TRBD2. The CDR3 is 18 amino acids. The germline V gene encodes CDR1 MDHEN and CDR2 SYDVKM. J gave up 7 bases and V 3 bases, and 11 bases lay outside the gene matches. The CDR3 DNA reads as TGTGCCAGCAGTTTGCGCGGCGGACTAGCGGGAGGTCGGAATGAGCAGTTCTTC. It translates to CASSLRGGLAGGRNEQFF.

The chain couples TRBV27 to TRBJ2-2, with 8 nucleotides matching TRBD1. After removal of 6 bases from V and 7 bases from J, the junction contained 7 bases not matched to a gene. The CDR3 has 14 residues. Germline V gives CDR1 MNHEY, CDR2 SMNVEV (reference sequence). The CDR3 DNA is TGTGCCAGCAGGGCGACAGGGGCGGTCGGGGAGCTGTTTTTT. It specifies CASRATGAVGELFF.

Concerning this clonotype itself: A much larger clone lies one base from this, so it may be a read error. CDR3 sequence: CASRGGRGGGRVTQYF. The CDR3 DNA reads TGCGCCAGCAGGGGCGGTAGAGGCGGGGGGCGGGTGACCCAGTACTTC. This chain uses TRBV4-1 with TRBJ2-5; 8 nucleotides line up with TRBD2. After removal of 6 bases from V and 7 bases from J, the junction contained 16 bases not matched to a gene. This CDR3 comprises 16 residues. Germline-derived CDR1 and CDR2 are MGHRA and YSYEKL.

The rearrangement links TRBV20-1 to TRBJ2-3; 14 bases map to TRBD2. CDR3 length equals 17 residues. Germline V gene data show CDR1 as DFQATT and CDR2 as SNEGSKA (reference sequence). V trimming: 1 base; J trimming: 1 base; junction bases outside the gene matches: 4. CDR3 sequence reads: CSARGTSGGPGTDTQYF. CDR3 bases: TGCAGTGCTAGAGGGACTAGCGGGGGGCCGGGCACAGATACGCAGTATTTT.

J is TRBJ1-6 and V is TRBV6-5; D is undetermined. V was trimmed by 0 bases and J by 7 bases, leaving 13 bases between them. The CDR3 loop spans 16 amino acids. Germline V gives CDR1 MNHEY, CDR2 SVGAGI. The CDR3 DNA reads TGTGCCAGCAGTTACTCGAGTGAGGTTATGAATTCACCCCTCCACTTT. Translation: CASSYSSEVMNSPLHF.

This chain joins TRBV5-1 and TRBJ1-6, with 7 bases fitting TRBD1. CDR1 is SGHRS, CDR2 YFSETQ, per germline. CDR3 length: 14 amino acids. V lost 2 bases and J lost 9; bases outside the gene matches: 5. The CDR3 reads CASSLQGLRSPLHF. In DNA form, the CDR3 reads TGCGCCAGCAGCTTACAGGGGTTGCGTTCACCCCTCCACTTT.

This clonotype was seen repeatedly, ten times or more. The chain has TRBV2 and TRBJ2-1; D not certain. The CDR3 has 13 residues. V was shortened by 8 bases and J by 5 bases, with 13 bases between the two germline ends. CDR1 and CDR2 (germline): SNHLY, FYNNEI. CDR3 bases: TGTGCCAGCGGCGGCTTCTTAGACAATGAGCAGTTCTTC. Its translation: CASGGFLDNEQFF.

The table lists this clonotype with a few counts. The genes are TRBV7-2 and TRBJ2-3, with D perhaps TRBD2 (6 bases). The germline V and J ends were trimmed by 5 bases and 4 bases, with 10 bases remaining between them. Germline-derived CDR1 and CDR2 are SGHTA and FQGNSA. The CDR3 is 13 amino acids. The CDR3 spells CASSPRLADTQYF. The CDR3 bases are TGTGCCAGCAGCCCCCGACTAGCAGATACGCAGTATTTT.

This clonotype showed up many times. The CDR3 sequence: CSADPQGTSYEQYF. The DNA for the CDR3 is TGCAGTGCGGACCCCCAGGGGACCTCCTACGAGCAGTACTTC. The chain links TRBV20-1 to TRBJ2-7; the D gene is possibly TRBD1 (6 bases). V was shortened by 6 bases and J by 0 bases, with 15 bases between the two germline ends. The CDR3 is 14 residues long. CDR1 DFQATT and CDR2 SNEGSKA come from the germline V gene (reference sequence).

V usage is TRBV5-6 and J usage is TRBJ1-5; no reliable D call. Germline assignment: CDR1 SGHDT and CDR2 YYEEEE. V lost 5 bases and J 1 base, leaving 10 bases between the germline ends. The CDR3 has 14 residues. For the CDR3, the DNA is TGTGCCAGCAGGGACCGATGGAGCAATCAGCCCCAGCATTTT. It yields the protein CASRDRWSNQPQHF.